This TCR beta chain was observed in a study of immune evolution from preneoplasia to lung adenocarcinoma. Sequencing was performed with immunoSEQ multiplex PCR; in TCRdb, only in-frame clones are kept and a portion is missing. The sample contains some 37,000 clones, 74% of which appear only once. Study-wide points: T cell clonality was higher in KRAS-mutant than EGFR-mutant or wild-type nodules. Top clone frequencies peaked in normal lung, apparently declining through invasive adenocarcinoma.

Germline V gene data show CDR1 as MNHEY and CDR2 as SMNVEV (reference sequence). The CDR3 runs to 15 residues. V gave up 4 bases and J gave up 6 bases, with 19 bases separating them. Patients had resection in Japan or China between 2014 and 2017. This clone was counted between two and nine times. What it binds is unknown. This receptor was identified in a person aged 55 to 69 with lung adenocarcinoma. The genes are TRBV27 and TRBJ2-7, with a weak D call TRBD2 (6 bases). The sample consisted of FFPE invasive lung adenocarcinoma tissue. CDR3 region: CASSSDSGTPIEQYF. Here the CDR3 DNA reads TGTGCCAGCAGTTCCGACTCCGGGACTCCCATCGAGCAGTACTTC.